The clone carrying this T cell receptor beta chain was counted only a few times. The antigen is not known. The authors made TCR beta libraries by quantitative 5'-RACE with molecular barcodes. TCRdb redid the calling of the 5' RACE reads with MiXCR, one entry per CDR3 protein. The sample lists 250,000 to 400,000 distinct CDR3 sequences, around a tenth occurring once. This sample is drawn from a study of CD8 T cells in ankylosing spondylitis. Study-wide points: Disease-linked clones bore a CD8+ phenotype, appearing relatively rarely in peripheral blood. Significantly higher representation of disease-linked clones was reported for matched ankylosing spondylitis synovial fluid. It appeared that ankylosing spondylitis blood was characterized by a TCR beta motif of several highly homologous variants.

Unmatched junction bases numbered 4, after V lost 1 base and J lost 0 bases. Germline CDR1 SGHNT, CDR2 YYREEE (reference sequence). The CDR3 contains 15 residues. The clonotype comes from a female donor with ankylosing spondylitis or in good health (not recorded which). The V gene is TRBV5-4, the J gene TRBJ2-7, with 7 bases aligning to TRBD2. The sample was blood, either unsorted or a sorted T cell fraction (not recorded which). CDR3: CASSLQRGSSYEQYF. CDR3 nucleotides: TGTGCCAGCAGCTTGCAGCGGGGAAGCTCCTACGAGCAGTACTTC.